Each of the 11 T cell receptor beta chains below was sequenced from the same sample in a study of response to subunit inactivated influenza vaccine. TCRdb ran MiXCR on the RT-PCR reads and lists one entry per CDR3 protein. The repertoire holds about 540,000 distinct CDR3 sequences, with 20% to 25% as singletons. The same data also contributed to another study, on T cells expressing NK-cell markers. From that paper: Making the TCR beta cDNA relied on 5'RACE template switching with UMIs.

Sample: CD4+ T cells sorted from PBMCs, taken less than 13 days after vaccination. The receptors here all came from a man over 45 who received an inactivated influenza vaccine.

This clonotype was seen a handful of times. The CDR3 is CASSLGAAIYF. The CDR3 DNA reads as TGTGCCAGCAGTTTAGGGGCCGCCATATATTTT. J is TRBJ1-3 and V is TRBV12-3 or TRBV12-4; D call uncertain. The CDR3 is made up of 11 amino acids. Trimming removed 1 base at V and 11 bases at J, with 6 bases between.

The chain links TRBV20-1 to TRBJ2-1, with 9 positions matching TRBD1. This CDR3 is built from 13 residues. The V gene's germline CDR1 is DFQATT and CDR2 SNEGSKA (reference sequence). Germline trimming cut 8 bases from V and 4 bases from J; bases unmatched to any gene: 6. CDR3 sequence reads: CSPRQGVYNEQFF. CDR3 nucleotides: TGCAGTCCGCGACAGGGGGTGTACAATGAGCAGTTCTTC.

The genes are TRBV7-2 and TRBJ2-1; D possibly uses TRBD1 or TRBD2 (6 bases each). V was shortened by 2 bases and J by 9 bases, with 14 bases between the two germline ends. CDR1 and CDR2 (germline): SGHTA, FQGNSA. There are 14 residues in the CDR3. The DNA for the CDR3 is TGTGCCAGCAGCTTACAGCCACAGGGAGGTGAGCAGTTCTTC. Translation: CASSLQPQGGEQFF. Using reference TRBV7-2 and TRBJ2-1 for the parts outside the CDR3, the full variable domain is GAGVSQSPSNKVTEKGKDVELRCDPISGHTALYWYRQSLGQGLEFLIYFQGNSAPDKSGLPSDRFSAERTGGSVSTLTIQRTQQEDSAVYLCASSLQPQGGEQFFGPGTRLTVL.

This clonotype was counted between two and nine times. The DNA is omitted, as the CDR3 cannot be located on it reliably, and the CDR3 follows TCRdb's listing. This chain connects TRBV12-3 or TRBV12-4 to TRBJ2-1; no check of the table's D call, TRBD1, against the DNA was made. The CDR3 totals 14 residues, both ends included. The CDR3 here is CASSSSTDYNEQFF.

This chain joins TRBV5-1 and TRBJ2-7; the D gene is possibly TRBD2 (5 bases). Germline CDR1 and CDR2: SGHRS and YFSETQ. The V gene lost 0 bases and the J gene lost 3 bases, with 7 bases spanning the gap. This CDR3 has 13 amino acids. The CDR3 DNA is TGCGCCAGCAGCTTGGTGGGAGTCTACGAGCAGTACTTC. Its protein product is CASSLVGVYEQYF. Based on the CDR3 plus reference TRBV5-1 and TRBJ2-7, the full variable domain is KAGVTQTPRYLIKTRGQQVTLSCSPISGHRSVSWYQQTPGQGLQFLFEYFSETQRNKGNFPGRFSGRQFSNSRSEMNVSTLELGDSALYLCASSLVGVYEQYFGPGTRLTVT.

This clonotype was seen more than once but under ten times. J is TRBJ2-7 and V is TRBV6-1; D is unclear. Germline V CDR1 and CDR2: MNHNS, SASEGT. The CDR3 is 12 residues long. Trimming took 6 bases from V and 2 from J, leaving 8 bases between them. The CDR3 DNA reads TGTGCCAGCAGCGTCCCCGCCTACGAGCAGTACTTC. Amino acids: CASSVPAYEQYF.

This clonotype occurred a few times. This chain links TRBV12-3 or TRBV12-4 with TRBJ2-1; D is ambiguous. V was clipped by 2 bases and J by 5 bases, with 10 bases between them. The CDR3 totals 14 residues. CDR3: CASSLNSRHNEQFF. As DNA, the CDR3 is TGTGCCAGCAGTTTAAATTCCCGTCACAATGAGCAGTTCTTC.

This clonotype has more than one count but fewer than ten. The V call is TRBV20-1, the J call TRBJ1-5, with 7 bases fitting TRBD1. The length of the CDR3 is 15 residues. The V gene's germline CDR1 is DFQATT and CDR2 SNEGSKA (reference sequence). V was pared by 6 bases and J by 0 bases, with 8 bases of the junction left unmatched. The CDR3 DNA is TGCAGTGCCCGAGACAGGGTACATAGCAATCAGCCCCAGCATTTT. It specifies CSARDRVHSNQPQHF.

This sequence joins TRBV10-3 and TRBJ1-6; D is perhaps TRBD1 (6 bases). Trimming took off 2 bases at V and 4 bases at J, with 21 bases between the two ends. This CDR3 comprises 19 residues. CDR1 is ENHRY and CDR2 is SYGVKD in the germline V gene. The chain's CDR3 is CAISETKGPGGAYNSPLHF. The CDR3, as DNA: TGTGCCATCAGTGAGACGAAAGGACCCGGGGGGGCTTATAATTCACCCCTCCACTTT.

V is TRBV20-1 and J is TRBJ2-5, with TRBD2 as a possible D gene (7 bases). Trimming removed 2 bases from V and 5 bases from J, with 12 bases in between. Germline-derived CDR1 and CDR2 are DFQATT and SNEGSKA (reference sequence). This CDR3 comprises 13 residues. The CDR3 bases are TGCAGTGCTAGAAGGGGGGGCGCGGAGACCCAGTACTTC. This translates into CSARRGGAETQYF.

This rearrangement joins TRBV7-9 to TRBJ2-1, with a possible D match to TRBD2 (5 bases). From germline, CDR1 is SEHNR and CDR2 FQNEAQ (reference sequence). The CDR3 has 14 amino acids. The V end was cut by 0 bases, the J end by 5 bases, with 8 bases between. The DNA of the CDR3 is TGTGCCAGCAGCTTAGCGGGAGTGGACAATGAGCAGTTCTTC. Encoded protein: CASSLAGVDNEQFF.